A selection of T cell receptor beta chains follows, all from one sample in a study of blood T cell repertoires in COVID-19. The repertoire was sequenced with immunoSEQ multiplex PCR; TCRdb's copy has only in-frame clones and lacks some. The repertoire holds around 200,000 clones, with more than 80% as singletons. Sequenced input: PBMCs or T cells enriched from blood (not recorded which). These receptor sequences come from a man younger than 40 who had recovered from COVID-19. CDR3s leave out the opening cysteine and the closing phenylalanine or tryptophan.

v_call	j_call	cdr3_length	cdr3_aa
TRBV27	TRBJ1-1	13	ASRDRQGGGTEAF
TRBV4-3	TRBJ2-2	16	ASSQGLGAGENTGELF
TRBV20-1	TRBJ1-5	12	SASRVTDNQPQH
TRBV2	TRBJ2-1	12	ASSPGLAGIEQF
TRBV6-2/TRBV6-3	TRBJ2-1	13	ASSYKGTVYNEQF
TRBV6-5	TRBJ1-1	11	ASSRGQNTEAF
TRBV9	TRBJ2-5	14	ASSVGGGGDEETQY
TRBV27	TRBJ2-1	17	ASRPTWGLAGGTYNEQF
TRBV28	TRBJ2-6	11	ASGPSGANVLT
TRBV29-1	TRBJ2-1	10	SVGDTYNEQF
TRBV9	TRBJ2-2	14	ASSLSGGKLSGELF
TRBV5-4	TRBJ2-1	14	ASSRWLAGANNEQF
TRBV28	TRBJ1-6	16	ASGISGTGGSYNSPLH
TRBV29-1	TRBJ1-4	11	SVRRGNNEKLF
TRBV14	TRBJ2-2	15	ASSQELGQIGTGELF
TRBV7-9	TRBJ2-2	12	ASSPEGDTGELF
TRBV20-1	TRBJ2-7	15	SASGLAGEVFSYEQY
TRBV4-1	TRBJ2-5	14	ASSQAFREGEETQY
TRBV11-1	TRBJ2-5	10	ASSPFPGDQY
TRBV7-9	TRBJ2-2	13	ASSSTGQGAGELF
TRBV7-2	TRBJ2-7	11	ARRVAGGYEQY
TRBV6-4	TRBJ2-7	17	ASSDSIFGMDRSLYEQY
TRBV18	TRBJ2-2	14	ASSPLAGGLTGELF
TRBV3-1/TRBV3-2	TRBJ2-2	12	ASSLGTAPGELF
TRBV30	TRBJ2-3	13	AWSGSGRSTDTQY
TRBV11-2	TRBJ2-5	9	ASSVTESQY
TRBV30	TRBJ1-1	11	AWNTGGDTEAF
TRBV6-1	TRBJ1-2	10	ASSERGSGYT
TRBV19	TRBJ2-1	12	ASSIGTVYNEQF
TRBV5-1	TRBJ1-1	9	ASSTTGQAF
TRBV7-8	TRBJ1-5	14	ASSLGRRGLGQPQH
TRBV18	TRBJ2-1	17	ASSPPRDLAGVVYNEQF
TRBV15	TRBJ1-1	12	ATTHPLANTEAF
TRBV11-2	TRBJ1-4	14	ASSLDLADTNEKLF
TRBV10-2	TRBJ2-1	9	ASSETGGQF
TRBV10-3	TRBJ1-1	12	AISEPSGGTEAF
TRBV4-1	TRBJ1-5	10	ASSPPFGPQH
TRBV7-9	TRBJ1-1	10	ASSRTGTEAF
TRBV9	TRBJ2-5	14	ASSVSPGGLGETQY
TRBV2	TRBJ2-5	10	ASSSWRGTQY
TRBV15	TRBJ2-1	15	ATSRVRLAGGHNEQF
TRBV11-2	TRBJ1-6	14	ASSPYQGSHNSPLH
TRBV5-1	TRBJ1-4	12	ASSRDTTNEKLF